The sequence of this T cell receptor (beta chain) was determined in a study of blood T cell repertoires in COVID-19. Study as a whole: Samples representing acute and convalescent COVID-19 were sourced from the United States, Italy and Spain. PBMCs, B-cell-depleted T cells, or T cells were the source of the cDNA or gDNA that made up the material.

Per the study methods: Quantification of nucleated cells was approximated via reference gene primer amplification. Only in-frame clones appear in the TCRdb table, and some are missing; sequencing was by immunoSEQ multiplex PCR. V and J calls and clone size are given by that table; D and trimming were obtained from the DNA. The sample yields tens of thousands of clones, just under 85% seen once. The CDR3 loop spans 15 amino acids. Material: peripheral blood. This chain connects TRBV21-1 to TRBJ2-5; the DNA was not compared with TRBD1, the D call given in the table. TRBV21-1 counts as a pseudogene. The sequence was obtained from a woman aged 55 to 70 with acute or convalescent COVID-19. The CDR3 DNA reads TGTGCCAGCAGCCCGGCGAGGGGGCGGCAAGAGACCCAGTACTTC. Its translation: CASSPARGRQETQYF.